This TCR beta chain was captured in a study of T cells in Graves' hyperthyroidism and ophthalmopathy. Disease duration was under 3 months in the ophthalmopathy patients, who also had a Clinical Activity Score of at least 3 and a NOSPECS grade of at least 4. Exclusion criteria comprised uncontrolled infection, other autoimmune disease, pregnancy or lactation. CDR3 length: 15 amino acids. With 5 bases clipped from V and 4 bases from J, the junction kept 8 bases outside the gene matches. RNA transcripts gave rise to amplified TCR beta CDR3 regions. With the HTBI primer set, the TCR CDR3 went through a first round of RT-PCR. MiXCR, applied by TCRdb to the multiplex PCR reads, yields one record per CDR3 protein. This sample has 360,000 or so distinct CDR3 sequences, with roughly 15% found just once. Study-wide findings and caveats: A model using 13 V-J features told ophthalmopathy apart from stable hyperthyroidism. Most expanded thyroid clonotypes above 0.001 recurred in blood.

This clonotype was counted many times. Its antigen is not known. This TCR was sampled from a woman aged 60 to 75 with Graves' ophthalmopathy. The sample comprised blood. J is TRBJ2-5 and V is TRBV12-3 or TRBV12-4, with 9 nucleotides matching TRBD1. As DNA, the CDR3 is TGTGCCAGCAGTGGGGAGGGACAGGGCGGAGAGACCCAGTACTTC. It yields the protein CASSGEGQGGETQYF.